This T cell receptor beta chain was captured in a study of blood T cell repertoires in COVID-19. Overall study context: Donors in Cohort 3 counted as recovered after two negative PCRs, clearance, or symptom resolution.

Original data processing: Amplified reference gene primers provided the basis for estimating nucleated cell counts. Clones were sequenced by immunoSEQ multiplex PCR, and TCRdb holds only the in-frame ones, with some missing. V and J calls and clone size are as listed in that table; D and trimming were resolved from the DNA. Of a few hundred thousand clones in the sample, around 87% were seen once. Clinical history as reported by participants underpinned cohort assignment. This sequence originates from a middle-aged man in a cohort exposed to, infected with or recovered from COVID-19 (not recorded which). The sample was PBMCs or T cells enriched from blood (not recorded which).

The DNA of the CDR3 is TGTGCCAGCAGCCTTGTGCAAGCGGGGAAGGACGAGCAGTACTTC. It specifies CASSLVQAGKDEQYF. This chain links TRBV7-9 with TRBJ2-7, with 7 nucleotides matching TRBD2. Germline lookup yields CDR1 SEHNR and CDR2 FQNEAQ (reference sequence). With V trimmed by 5 bases and J by 5 bases, 12 bases remained unmatched. This CDR3 spans 15 amino acids.